Reported below is one T cell receptor beta chain. Antigen specificity is unknown. The data originate from a study of T cell repertoires in aging, cancer and after chemotherapy. Study context: Donors were grouped into six age bands spanning 30 or younger through 70 or older. Repeat sampling of healthy donors over several months to years showed clear clonal overlap.

Study conclusions and caveats: These repertoire data do not allow conclusions about immunological memory after chemotherapy. Rebound thymic output was suggested by rising median generation probability during chemotherapy in each cancer cohort.

TRB rearrangements spanning V, D and J were amplified using mixed TRB-A/B primers. TCRdb reanalysed the multiplex PCR reads using MiXCR and keeps one entry per CDR3 protein. This sample has over 650 distinct CDR3 sequences; over 20% occur once, and the top ten carry about 50%. Peripheral blood genomic DNA, not sorted cells or RNA, was the template. Germline values: CDR1 DFQATT, CDR2 SNEGSKA (reference sequence). This CDR3 spans 13 amino acids. Trimming cost V 6 bases and J 9 bases, with 15 bases left between them. V and J are TRBV20-1 and TRBJ1-6; D is undetermined. The sample consisted of blood. The sequence derives from a human donor in good health. CDR3: CSAEQLASSPLHF. The CDR3 DNA is TGCAGTGCAGAGCAGCTGGCAAGTTCACCCCTCCACTTT.